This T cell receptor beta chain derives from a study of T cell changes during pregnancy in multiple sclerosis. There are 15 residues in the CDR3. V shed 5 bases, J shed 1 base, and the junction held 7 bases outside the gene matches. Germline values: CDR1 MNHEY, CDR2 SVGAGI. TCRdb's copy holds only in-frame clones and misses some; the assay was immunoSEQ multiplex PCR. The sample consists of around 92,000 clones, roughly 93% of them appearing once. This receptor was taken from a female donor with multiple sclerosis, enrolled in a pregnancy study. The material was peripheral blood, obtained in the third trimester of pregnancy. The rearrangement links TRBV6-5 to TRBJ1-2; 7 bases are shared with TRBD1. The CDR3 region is CASSPQDRSNYGYTF. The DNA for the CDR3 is TGTGCCAGCAGTCCCCAGGACAGGAGTAACTATGGCTACACCTTC.